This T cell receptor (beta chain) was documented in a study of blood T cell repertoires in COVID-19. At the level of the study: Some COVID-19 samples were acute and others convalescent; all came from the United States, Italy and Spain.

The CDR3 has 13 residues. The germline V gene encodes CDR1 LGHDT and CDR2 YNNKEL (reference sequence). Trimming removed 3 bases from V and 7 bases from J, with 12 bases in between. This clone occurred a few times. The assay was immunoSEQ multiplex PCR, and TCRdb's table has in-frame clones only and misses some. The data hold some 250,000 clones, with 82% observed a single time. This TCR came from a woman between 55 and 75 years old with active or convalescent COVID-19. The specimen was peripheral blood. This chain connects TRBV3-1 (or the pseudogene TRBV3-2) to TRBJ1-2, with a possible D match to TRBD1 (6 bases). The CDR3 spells CASSQRGGLGYTF. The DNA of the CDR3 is TGTGCCAGCAGCCAGCGCGGGGGGCTTGGCTACACCTTC.